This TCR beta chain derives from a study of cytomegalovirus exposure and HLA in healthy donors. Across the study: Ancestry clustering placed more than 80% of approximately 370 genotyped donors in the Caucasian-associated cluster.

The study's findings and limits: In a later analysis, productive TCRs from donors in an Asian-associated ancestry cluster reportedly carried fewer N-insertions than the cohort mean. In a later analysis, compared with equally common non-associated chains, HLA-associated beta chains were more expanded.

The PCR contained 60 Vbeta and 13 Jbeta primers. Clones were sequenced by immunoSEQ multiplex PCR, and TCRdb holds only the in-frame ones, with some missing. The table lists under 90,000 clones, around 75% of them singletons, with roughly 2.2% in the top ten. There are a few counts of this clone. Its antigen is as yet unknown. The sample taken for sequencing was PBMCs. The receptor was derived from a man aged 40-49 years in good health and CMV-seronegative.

In DNA form, the CDR3 reads TGTGCCAGCAGTGAAAGGGGGCCCACCTACGAGCAGTACTTC. It yields the protein CASSERGPTYEQYF. The chain combines TRBV2 with TRBJ2-7; 7 nucleotides line up with TRBD1. With 2 bases clipped from V and 2 bases from J, the junction kept 3 bases outside the gene matches. CDR1 and CDR2 from the germline V gene are SNHLY and FYNNEI. CDR3 size: 14 residues. The whole variable domain, remainder taken from reference TRBV2 and TRBJ2-7, is EPEVTQTPSHQVTQMGQEVILRCVPISNHLYFYWYRQILGQKVEFLVSFYNNEISEKSEIFDDQFSVERPDGSNFTLKIRSTKLEDSAMYFCASSERGPTYEQYFGPGTRLTVT.